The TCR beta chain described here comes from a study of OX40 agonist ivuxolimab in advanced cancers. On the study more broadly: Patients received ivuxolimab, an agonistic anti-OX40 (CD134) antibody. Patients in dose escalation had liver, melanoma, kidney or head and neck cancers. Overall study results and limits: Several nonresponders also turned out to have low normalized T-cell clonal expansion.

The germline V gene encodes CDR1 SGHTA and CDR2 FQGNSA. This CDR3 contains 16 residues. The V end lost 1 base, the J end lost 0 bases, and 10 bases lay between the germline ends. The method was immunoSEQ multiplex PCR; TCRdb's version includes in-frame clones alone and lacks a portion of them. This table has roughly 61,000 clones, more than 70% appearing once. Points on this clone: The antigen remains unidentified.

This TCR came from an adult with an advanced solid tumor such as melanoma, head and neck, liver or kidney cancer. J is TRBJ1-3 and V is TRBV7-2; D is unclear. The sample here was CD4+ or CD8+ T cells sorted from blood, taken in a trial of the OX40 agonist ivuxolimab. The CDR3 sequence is CASSLGSLNSGNTIYF. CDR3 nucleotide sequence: TGTGCCAGCAGCTTAGGATCTCTTAACTCTGGAAACACCATATATTTT.